The rows below give T cell receptor beta chains drawn from one sample of a study of blood T cell repertoires in COVID-19. Using immunoSEQ multiplex PCR, the repertoire was profiled, and TCRdb retains in-frame clones only, with some absent. The sample lists just under 300,000 clones, 70% to 90% seen once, with 1.3% in the top ten. The specimen sequenced was peripheral blood. The receptors were gathered from an older man with acute or convalescent COVID-19. The CDR3 runs from the conserved cysteine through the conserved F or W. The order of the fields is clone size, V gene, D gene, J gene, CDR3 protein, CDR3 DNA. The D gene is left open where the match is weak. Some rows mark clone size as missing; the rest say once, few, many or name a class of expanded clone.

-,TRBV4-1,-,TRBJ2-5,CASSLMSRETQYF,TGCGCCAGCAGCCTCATGTCTCGGGAGACCCAGTACTTC
-,TRBV29-1,-,TRBJ2-4,CSVEGGYF,TGCAGCGTTGAGGGGGGGTACTTC
-,TRBV5-8,TRBD2,TRBJ2-3,CASSLGAGVGQTDTQYF,TGTGCCAGCAGCTTGGGGGCGGGGGTCGGTCAAACAGATACGCAGTATTTT
-,TRBV6-2/TRBV6-3,-,TRBJ2-1,CASTPSGLAYNEQFF,TGTGCCAGCACCCCGAGCGGGCTAGCGTACAATGAGCAGTTCTTC
-,TRBV5-4,TRBD2,TRBJ2-5,CASSLRLAGQETQYF,TGTGCCAGCAGCTTGAGACTAGCGGGGCAAGAGACCCAGTACTTC
-,TRBV7-2,-,TRBJ1-6,CASSLGSSGGNSPLHF,TGTGCCAGCAGCTTAGGGAGTTCGGGGGGTAATTCACCCCTCCACTTT
-,TRBV5-1,TRBD2,TRBJ2-5,CASSPSGSTETQYF,TGCGCCAGCAGCCCGAGCGGGAGTACCGAGACCCAGTACTTC
-,TRBV5-6,TRBD1,TRBJ1-2,CASSPDRNYGYTF,TGTGCCAGCAGCCCGGACAGGAACTATGGCTACACCTTC
once,TRBV21-1,-,TRBJ1-5,CASSKGNDREGNQPQHF,TGTGCCAGCAGCAAAGGCAACGACAGGGAGGGCAATCAGCCCCAGCATTTT
-,TRBV7-3,TRBD1,TRBJ1-1,CASSSGTGSGEAFF,TGTGCCAGCAGCTCGGGGACAGGGAGCGGCGAAGCTTTCTTT
-,TRBV2,TRBD1,TRBJ1-1,CATAFDGTAKNTEAFF,TGTGCCACCGCCTTCGACGGGACAGCGAAGAACACTGAAGCTTTCTTT
-,TRBV7-2,-,TRBJ2-1,CASSFGPDYEQFF,TGTGCCAGCAGCTTTGGGCCGGACTATGAGCAGTTCTTC
-,TRBV9,-,TRBJ2-5,CASSVIVSRTEGYQETQYF,TGTGCCAGCAGCGTTATTGTATCCCGGACAGAAGGGTACCAAGAGACCCAGTACTTC
-,TRBV19,-,TRBJ1-5,CASSIDLGGFTGQPQHF,TGTGCCAGTAGTATAGATCTTGGAGGGTTCACCGGCCAGCCCCAGCATTTT
-,TRBV10-3,TRBD1,TRBJ2-7,CAISEFGVKDREVYEQYF,TGTGCCATCAGTGAGTTTGGAGTTAAGGACAGGGAAGTCTACGAGCAGTACTTC
-,TRBV27,TRBD1,TRBJ2-7,CASSLTGGRDEQYF,TGTGCCAGCAGTTTGACAGGGGGCAGGGACGAGCAGTACTTC
-,TRBV18,TRBD1,TRBJ1-1,CASSPGQGTTTEAFF,TGTGCCAGCTCCCCGGGACAGGGGACGACCACTGAAGCTTTCTTT
-,TRBV9,TRBD2,TRBJ2-1,CASSVLGRESSYNEQFF,TGTGCCAGCAGCGTCTTGGGGAGGGAGAGCTCCTACAATGAGCAGTTCTTC
-,TRBV30,TRBD1,TRBJ1-3,CAWQTGALGNTIYF,TGTGCCTGGCAGACAGGGGCCTTGGGAAACACCATATATTTT
once,TRBV5-4,-,TRBJ2-1,CASSFGPEASYNEQFF,TGTGCCAGCAGCTTCGGACCGGAGGCCTCCTACAATGAGCAGTTCTTC
-,TRBV28,TRBD1,TRBJ2-5,CANSPGTGGRETQYF,TGTGCCAACTCGCCCGGGACAGGGGGAAGAGAGACCCAGTACTTC
-,TRBV25-1,TRBD2,TRBJ2-5,CASSEGGTSGYQETQYF,TGTGCCAGCAGTGAAGGAGGGACTAGCGGGTACCAAGAGACCCAGTACTTC
-,TRBV18,TRBD1,TRBJ2-6,CASSAGTGLLSGANVLTF,TGTGCCAGCTCTGCCGGGACAGGACTACTCTCTGGGGCCAACGTCCTGACTTTC
-,TRBV9,TRBD1,TRBJ2-7,CASSAGTGGYYEQYF,TGTGCCAGCAGCGCGGGGACAGGGGGATACTACGAGCAGTACTTC
-,TRBV2,TRBD1,TRBJ2-5,CASSEALRTGGLETQYF,TGTGCCAGCAGTGAAGCGCTTAGGACAGGGGGCCTGGAGACCCAGTACTTC
-,TRBV25-1,TRBD2,TRBJ2-5,CASSGSLAGEETQYF,TGTGCCAGCAGTGGGTCCCTAGCGGGGGAAGAGACCCAGTACTTC
-,TRBV6-1,-,TRBJ1-5,CASSERGGAGNQPQHF,TGTGCCAGCAGTGAAAGGGGGGGCGCGGGCAATCAGCCCCAGCATTTT
once,TRBV5-6,TRBD1,TRBJ1-5,CASSLARTGPQHF,TGTGCCAGCAGCTTGGCAAGGACAGGGCCCCAGCATTTT
-,TRBV29-1,-,TRBJ2-3,CSVVGVVGTDTQYF,TGCAGCGTTGTCGGGGTGGTTGGCACAGATACGCAGTATTTT
once,TRBV6-5,TRBD1,TRBJ1-4,CASRHSGTGSEKLFF,TGTGCCAGCAGGCACAGCGGGACAGGGAGCGAAAAACTGTTTTTT
-,TRBV10-3,-,TRBJ2-7,CAISEKPRGQYF,TGTGCCATCAGTGAGAAGCCCCGGGGGCAGTACTTC
-,TRBV5-1,-,TRBJ1-2,CASSFSGENGYTF,TGCGCCAGCAGCTTTTCAGGGGAGAATGGCTACACCTTC
-,TRBV5-5,TRBD1,TRBJ2-2,CASSSGQPGGELFF,TGTGCCAGCAGCTCGGGACAGCCCGGCGGGGAGCTGTTTTTT
-,TRBV2,-,TRBJ1-6,CASSEAGRYNSPLHF,TGTGCCAGCAGTGAAGCAGGCAGGTATAATTCACCCCTCCACTTT
-,TRBV2,-,TRBJ1-3,CASLLTGSGNTIYF,TGTGCCAGCCTACTGACAGGCTCTGGAAACACCATATATTTT
-,TRBV27,-,TRBJ1-1,CASSGGGSLNTEAFF,TGTGCCAGCAGTGGCGGGGGGTCCCTTAACACTGAAGCTTTCTTT
-,TRBV24-1,TRBD1,TRBJ2-2,CATGNWDREFGANTGELFF,TGTGCCACCGGTAATTGGGACAGGGAATTTGGGGCGAACACCGGGGAGCTGTTTTTT
-,TRBV24-1,-,TRBJ1-2,CATSEGIGHHSGGYTF,TGTGCCACCAGTGAGGGGATAGGACACCACTCCGGGGGCTACACCTTC
-,TRBV24-1,TRBD2,TRBJ2-5,CATSDTSGGAQETQYF,TGTGCCACCAGTGACACAAGCGGGGGGGCCCAAGAGACCCAGTACTTC
-,TRBV5-1,TRBD1,TRBJ2-7,CASSLSSGTGAFEQYF,TGCGCCAGCAGCTTATCCTCCGGGACAGGGGCTTTCGAGCAGTACTTC
-,TRBV18,-,TRBJ2-5,CASSSSRLAETQYF,TGTGCCAGCTCAAGCAGTAGGTTAGCAGAGACCCAGTACTTC
-,TRBV4-3,-,TRBJ1-4,CASSQEIPGSDEKLFF,TGCGCCAGCAGCCAAGAGATTCCCGGGTCCGATGAAAAACTGTTTTTT
-,TRBV5-6,TRBD1,TRBJ1-2,CASSLQGAYGYTF,TGTGCCAGCAGCTTACAGGGGGCCTATGGCTACACCTTC
-,TRBV2,TRBD1,TRBJ2-5,CANSLGTVQETQYF,TGTGCCAATTCACTAGGGACAGTCCAAGAGACCCAGTACTTC
-,TRBV1,-,TRBJ2-4,CTSSQEAAIAKNIQYF,TGCACCAGCAGCCAAGAGGCGGCTATAGCCAAAAACATTCAGTACTTC
-,TRBV6-5,-,TRBJ2-1,CASSYRNEQFF,TGTGCCAGCAGTTACCGCAATGAGCAGTTCTTC
few,TRBV7-8,-,TRBJ1-2,CASSLSREGSGGYTF,TGTGCCAGCAGCTTATCCCGGGAGGGGTCGGGTGGCTACACCTTC
-,TRBV19,TRBD2,TRBJ2-1,CASSREAVSYNEQFF,TGTGCCAGTAGTCGGGAGGCGGTCTCCTACAATGAGCAGTTCTTC
few,TRBV18,-,TRBJ2-2,CASSPVAGYTGELFF,TGTGCCAGCTCACCAGTTGCGGGGTACACCGGGGAGCTGTTTTTT
-,TRBV7-2,-,TRBJ1-1,CASSEGGYTEAFF,TGTGCCAGCAGCGAAGGCGGCTACACTGAAGCTTTCTTT